Below are 21 T cell receptor beta chains sequenced from a single sample in a study of blood T cell repertoires in COVID-19. Assay: immunoSEQ multiplex PCR; the TCRdb copy retains only in-frame clones and omits some. The data hold 140,000 to 150,000 clones, with about 87% observed a single time. The material sequenced was peripheral blood. The receptors were gathered from a human donor in a cohort sampled during active COVID-19.

This clone has just a few counts. The rearrangement joins TRBV10-1 to TRBJ1-6; D is perhaps TRBD1 (5 bases). The CDR3 is made up of 14 amino acids. Per germline, CDR1 WNHNN and CDR2 SYGVQD (reference sequence). Trimming left V 6 bases short and J 3 bases short, with 9 bases between. CDR3 sequence: CASRGDCYNSPLHF. The CDR3 DNA sequence: TGCGCCAGCAGGGGGGACTGCTATAATTCACCCCTCCACTTT.

This chain uses TRBV7-8 with TRBJ2-3, with 11 bases lining up with TRBD2. The trim removed 5 bases at V and 5 bases at J, leaving 9 bases unmatched. The CDR3 has 16 amino acids. Per the germline V gene, CDR1 is SGHVS and CDR2 is FQNEAQ. Here the CDR3 DNA reads TGTGCCAGCAGCCGAACTAGCGGGGGATCAGGAGATACGCAGTATTTT. As protein: CASSRTSGGSGDTQYF.

This clone was observed a single time. This chain connects TRBV10-3 to TRBJ2-1; 8 bases agree with TRBD2. CDR3 length: 15 residues. V was clipped by 0 bases and J by 9 bases; unmatched bases: 7. Germline loops: CDR1 ENHRY, CDR2 SYGVKD. CDR3 amino acids: CAISESSGSTGEQFF. The CDR3 coding sequence is TGTGCCATCAGTGAGTCGAGCGGGAGTACGGGTGAGCAGTTCTTC.

The chain uses TRBV30 and TRBJ1-5; TRBD1 is a possible D gene (5 bases). The germline V and J ends were trimmed by 2 bases and 2 bases, with 13 bases remaining between them. The CDR3 totals 15 residues. Looked up from germline, CDR1 is GTSNPN and CDR2 is SVGIG (reference sequence). The CDR3 is CAWSTGGGGNQPQHF. In nucleotides, the CDR3 is TGTGCCTGGAGTACTGGCGGGGGGGGCAATCAGCCCCAGCATTTT.

The V gene is TRBV30, the J gene TRBJ2-3; 9 bases line up with TRBD2. This CDR3 contains 15 residues. The germline V gene encodes CDR1 GTSNPN and CDR2 SVGIG (reference sequence). With V trimmed by 1 base and J by 7 bases, 9 bases remained unmatched. CDR3 DNA: TGTGCCTGGAGTGGGGTAGCGGGAGTAGCGAATACGCAGTATTTT. Protein product: CAWSGVAGVANTQYF. The complete variable domain, with remaining parts taken from reference TRBV30 and TRBJ2-3, reads SQTIHQWPATLVQPVGSPLSLECTVEGTSNPNLYWYRQAAGRGLQLLFYSVGIGQISSEVPQNLSASRPQDRQFILSSKKLLLSDSGFYLCAWSGVAGVANTQYFGPGTRLTVL.

The chain combines TRBV21-1 with TRBJ1-5. TRBV21-1 is recorded as a pseudogene. CDR3 length: 18 amino acids. The CDR3 loop is CASSKGGGGILSNQPQHF. CDR3 in DNA: TGTGCCAGCAGCAAAGGGGGCGGGGGGATCTTGAGCAATCAGCCCCAGCATTTT.

CDR3 region: CASRGAGQGDNEKLFF. The CDR3 nucleotides read TGTGCCAGTAGGGGCGCGGGGCAGGGAGACAATGAAAAACTGTTTTTT. V is TRBV19 and J is TRBJ1-4; possible D gene TRBD1, 5 bases. Trimming removed 6 bases from V and 5 bases from J, with 19 bases in between. CDR3 length: 16 amino acids. Germline CDR1 reads LNHDA; CDR2 reads SQIVND (reference sequence). The full variable domain, completed using reference TRBV19 and TRBJ1-4, is DGGITQSPKYLFRKEGQNVTLSCEQNLNHDAMYWYRQDPGQGLRLIYYSQIVNDFQKGDIAEGYSVSREKKESFPLTVTSAQKNPTAFYLCASRGAGQGDNEKLFFGSGTQLSVL.

This chain joins TRBV5-1 and TRBJ1-6, with TRBD1 matching 9 bases. The CDR3 has 15 amino acids. Per germline, CDR1 SGHRS and CDR2 YFSETQ. V shed 0 bases and J 10 bases; nucleotides not matched to a gene: 5. The chain's CDR3 is CASSLGWDRASPLHF. The CDR3 nucleotides read TGCGCCAGCAGCTTGGGTTGGGACAGGGCCTCACCCCTCCACTTT.

V and J are TRBV6-5 and TRBJ2-5; 10 bases are a match to TRBD2. V trimming: 2 bases; J trimming: 4 bases; junction bases outside the gene matches: 1. CDR3 length: 14 amino acids. The germline gives CDR1 MNHEY, CDR2 SVGAGI. The CDR3, as DNA: TGTGCCAGCAGTTACGGGACTAGCGTAGAGACCCAGTACTTC. Protein sequence: CASSYGTSVETQYF.

The gene calls are TRBV24-1 and TRBJ2-2; 9 bases are shared with TRBD1. The CDR3 spans 19 residues. Germline V gene lookup returns CDR1 KGHDR and CDR2 SFDVKD. V shed 0 bases and J 0 bases; nucleotides not matched to a gene: 7. CDR3 bases: TGTGCCACCAGTGATTTGGTCGGACAGGGGAGCCCGAACACCGGGGAGCTGTTTTTT. It is translated as CATSDLVGQGSPNTGELFF.

This clone came up once. The chain is built from TRBV21-1 and TRBJ1-1; whether TRBD1, the table's D call, matches the DNA was not checked. TRBV21-1 is termed a pseudogene. The CDR3 covers 16 residues. In DNA form, the CDR3 reads TGTGCCAGCAGCACCCCCAGGGGACAGGACGTTACTGAAGCTTTCTTT. Residues: CASSTPRGQDVTEAFF.

The rearrangement joins TRBV21-1 to TRBJ2-7; the D call in the table, TRBD1, was not verified against the DNA. TRBV21-1 is flagged as a pseudogene. The CDR3 is 16 amino acids. The CDR3 coding sequence is TGTGCCAGCAGCACGTCCGGGACAGGGAGTGCCTACGAGCAGTACTTC. This encodes CASSTSGTGSAYEQYF.

V gene TRBV7-3 combines with J gene TRBJ2-1; TRBD2 is a possible D gene (5 bases). Germline V gene lookup returns CDR1 SGHTA and CDR2 FQGTGA. Trimming stripped 5 bases from V and 7 bases from J, with 15 bases between. This CDR3 has 14 residues. DNA for the CDR3: TGTGCCAGCAGCCCCCAGGCCTCGGGGAATGAGCAGTTCTTC. As protein: CASSPQASGNEQFF.

CDR3: CASSPGDRRNTEAFF. DNA for the CDR3: TGTGCCAGCAGTCCGGGGGACAGGAGGAACACTGAAGCTTTCTTT. The V and J genes are TRBV28 and TRBJ1-1; 8 bases are a match to TRBD1. V shed 5 bases, J shed 1 base, and the junction held 6 bases outside the gene matches. CDR3 length: 15 residues. The germline gives CDR1 MDHEN, CDR2 SYDVKM.

The chain recombines TRBV6-1 with TRBJ1-2; tentatively, D is TRBD1 (6 bases). Germline V CDR1 and CDR2: MNHNS, SASEGT. There are 15 residues in the CDR3. V lost 3 bases to trimming and J lost 3 bases, with 14 bases between them. The CDR3 DNA reads TGTGCCAGCAGTGACCCCTCGGGGGGCGACTATGGCTACACCTTC. Translating gives CASSDPSGGDYGYTF.

This chain links TRBV27 with TRBJ1-6; 8 nucleotides align to TRBD1. The CDR3 runs 15 residues. CDR1 is MNHEY and CDR2 is SMNVEV in the germline V gene (reference sequence). Trimming took 6 bases from V and 3 from J; bases not matched to a gene: 4. The CDR3 loop reads CASRTGTGYNSPLHF. The CDR3 DNA is TGTGCCAGCAGAACCGGGACAGGCTATAATTCACCCCTCCACTTT.

The gene calls are TRBV7-9 and TRBJ2-1; no clear D gene. Trimming stripped 1 base from V and 5 bases from J, with 12 bases between. The CDR3 sequence is 15 residues long. Germline lookup yields CDR1 SEHNR and CDR2 FQNEAQ (reference sequence). The CDR3 reads CASSLDVVSHNEQFF. CDR3 nucleotides: TGTGCCAGCAGCTTAGATGTGGTCAGTCACAATGAGCAGTTCTTC.

For the CDR3, the DNA is TGTGCCAGCAGCGCAGGAACAGTTGGCGAGCAGTACGTC. Its translation is CASSAGTVGEQYV. This chain links TRBV11-1 with TRBJ2-7; D unclear. The CDR3 sequence is 13 residues long. Germline CDR1 SGHAT, CDR2 FQDESV (reference sequence). Trimming removed 5 bases at V and 6 bases at J, with 14 bases between.

The chain links TRBV7-3 to TRBJ2-5; 10 nucleotides line up with TRBD1. CDR1 SGHTA and CDR2 FQGTGA come from the germline V gene. Germline trimming cut 5 bases from V and 2 bases from J; bases unmatched to any gene: 2. CDR3 length equals 14 residues. The CDR3 region is CASSRTGGQETQYF. CDR3 nucleotides: TGTGCCAGCAGCCGGACAGGGGGTCAAGAGACCCAGTACTTC.

V is TRBV6-2 or TRBV6-3 and J is TRBJ1-5; 7 bases map to TRBD1. Germline V lookup: CDR1 MNHEY, CDR2 SVGEGT. This CDR3 is built from 14 residues. V shed 4 bases and J 4 bases; nucleotides not matched to a gene: 4. The CDR3 spells CASSWDSLNQPQHF. In DNA, the CDR3 is TGTGCCAGCAGTTGGGACAGTTTAAATCAGCCCCAGCATTTT.

The rearrangement links TRBV7-6 to TRBJ1-3; D not resolved. CDR1 and CDR2 (germline): SGHVS, FNYEAQ. The CDR3 extends over 15 amino acids. Between the trimmed V and J ends, which lost 5 bases and 0 bases, there was a span of 11 bases. CDR3 in DNA: TGTGCCAGCAGCCCCCACCGGGACTCTGGAAACACCATATATTTT. This encodes CASSPHRDSGNTIYF.